This TCR beta chain was recovered during a study of T-cell reconstitution after alpha-beta-depleted transplantation in children. Unique molecular identifiers were incorporated into the prepared TCRbeta library. TCRdb processed the PCR reads anew with MiXCR; each CDR3 protein has one entry. The data hold hundreds of thousands of distinct CDR3 sequences, with around a sixth observed a single time. The CDR3 extends over 17 amino acids. Germline V CDR1 and CDR2: DFQATT, SNEGSKA (reference sequence). Trimming removed 6 bases from V and 0 bases from J, with 21 bases in between. Material: PBMCs from the stem cell graft donor, obtained from the stem cell graft. This sequence joins TRBV20-1 and TRBJ1-5; D is unclear. This sequence originates from a human donor who donated a stem cell graft to a child with acute myeloid leukemia. CDR3: CSAVDGFGTYSNQPQHF. CDR3 DNA: TGCAGTGCCGTCGACGGTTTCGGTACCTATAGCAATCAGCCCCAGCATTTT.